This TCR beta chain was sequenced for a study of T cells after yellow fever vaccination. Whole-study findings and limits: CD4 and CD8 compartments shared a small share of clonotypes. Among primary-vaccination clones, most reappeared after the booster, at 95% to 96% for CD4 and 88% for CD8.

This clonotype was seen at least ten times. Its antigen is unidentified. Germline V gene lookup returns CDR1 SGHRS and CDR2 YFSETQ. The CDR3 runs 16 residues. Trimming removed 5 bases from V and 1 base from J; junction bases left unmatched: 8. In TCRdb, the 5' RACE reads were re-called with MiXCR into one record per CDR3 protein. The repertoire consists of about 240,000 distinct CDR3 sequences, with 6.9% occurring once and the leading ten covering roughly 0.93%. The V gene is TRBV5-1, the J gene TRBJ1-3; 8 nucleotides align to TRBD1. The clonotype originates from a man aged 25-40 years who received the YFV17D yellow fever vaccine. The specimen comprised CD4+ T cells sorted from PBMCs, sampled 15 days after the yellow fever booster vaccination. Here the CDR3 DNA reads TGCGCCAGCAGAGCAGCAGGGGGCGCGTCTGGAAACACCATATATTTT. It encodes CASRAAGGASGNTIYF.